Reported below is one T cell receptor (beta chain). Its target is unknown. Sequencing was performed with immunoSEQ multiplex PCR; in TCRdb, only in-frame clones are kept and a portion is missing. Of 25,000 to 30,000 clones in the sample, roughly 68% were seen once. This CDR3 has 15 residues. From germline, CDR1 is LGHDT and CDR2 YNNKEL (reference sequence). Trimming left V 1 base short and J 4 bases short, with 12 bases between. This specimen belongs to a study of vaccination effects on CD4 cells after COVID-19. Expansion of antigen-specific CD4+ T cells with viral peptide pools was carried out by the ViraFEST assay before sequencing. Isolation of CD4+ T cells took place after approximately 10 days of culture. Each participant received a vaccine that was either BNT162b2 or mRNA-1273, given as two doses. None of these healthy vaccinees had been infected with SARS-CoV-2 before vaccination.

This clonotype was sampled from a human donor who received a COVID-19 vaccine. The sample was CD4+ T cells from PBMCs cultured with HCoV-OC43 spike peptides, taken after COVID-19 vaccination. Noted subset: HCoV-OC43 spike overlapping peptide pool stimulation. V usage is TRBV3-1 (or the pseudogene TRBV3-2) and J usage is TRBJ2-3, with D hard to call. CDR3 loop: CASSQGNYRSDTQYF. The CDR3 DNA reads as TGTGCCAGCAGCCAAGGGAACTACAGATCAGATACGCAGTATTTT.